The 3 T cell receptor beta chains given below trace back to one sample, sequenced in a study of cytomegalovirus exposure and HLA in healthy donors (dated by TCRdb to 2015 to 2018). Preparation of the library involved the immunoSEQ multiplex PCR assay. Held by TCRdb, this immuneACCESS table contains in-frame sequences only and omits some clones. Under half of the omission traces to an unresolved V gene where checked; the cause of the rest is unknown. This sample comprises 230,000 or so clones, around 88% of them detected only once. The top ten constitute about 2.7% of the sample. Sequencing was done on a sample of PBMCs. The receptors shown here come from a woman aged 18-35 years in good health and CMV-seronegative.

On this clone itself: One end of the junction does not line up with germline, which may come from a read error. The chain joins TRBV28 to TRBJ2-3, with a possible D match to TRBD2 (6 bases). The CDR3 extends over 15 amino acids. Germline loops: CDR1 MDHEN, CDR2 SYDVKM. The CDR3 DNA reads TGTGCCAGCAGTCCACCCCGGGACTTTACAGTTACGCAGTATTTT. It specifies CASSPPRDFTVTQYF.

V and J are TRBV7-6 and TRBJ1-1; D perhaps matches TRBD1 (6 bases). CDR1 is SGHVS, CDR2 FNYEAQ, per germline. Trimming shortened V by 8 bases and J by 1 base, and 17 bases separated the two germline ends. This CDR3 is built from 15 residues. CDR3 protein: CASQLNRVGNTEAFF. The CDR3 bases are TGTGCCAGCCAGCTCAACAGGGTAGGGAACACTGAAGCTTTCTTT.

V and J are TRBV6-5 and TRBJ2-3; unclear D gene. The length of the CDR3 is 15 residues. V lost 8 bases, J lost 5 bases, and 20 bases lay in between. CDR1 is MNHEY, CDR2 SVGAGI, per germline. Here the CDR3 DNA reads TGTGCCAGCGCCACGAGGAGCGCGGTCGGAGATACGCAGTATTTT. This translates into CASATRSAVGDTQYF.